This T cell receptor (beta chain) was observed in a study of T cell responses to AZD1222 COVID-19 vaccine. Findings and limits, study-wide: Sampling that yielded the repertoires occurred only after the peak T cell response. The donor cohort was predominantly white British with a female majority, and clonal diversity may have been underestimated. CD4 TCRs covered the whole spike, strongest at regions 160-218 and 743-854.

CDR3 size: 16 residues. After removal of 5 bases from V and 4 bases from J, the junction contained 5 bases not matched to a gene. Germline-derived CDR1 and CDR2 are MNHEY and SVGEGT. Details on this clone: The antigen is not known.

The assay was immunoSEQ multiplex PCR, and TCRdb's table has in-frame clones only and misses some. The sample lists just over 150,000 clones; less than 90% were seen once. The genes are TRBV6-2 or TRBV6-3 and TRBJ2-2, with 12 bases lining up with TRBD2. This receptor was identified in an adult who had recovered from COVID-19. The source material was peripheral blood, sampled after recovery from COVID-19. The CDR3 DNA follows: TGTGCCAGCAGTCTAGCGGGGGGGCCGAGCACCGGGGAGCTGTTTTTT. Residues: CASSLAGGPSTGELFF.